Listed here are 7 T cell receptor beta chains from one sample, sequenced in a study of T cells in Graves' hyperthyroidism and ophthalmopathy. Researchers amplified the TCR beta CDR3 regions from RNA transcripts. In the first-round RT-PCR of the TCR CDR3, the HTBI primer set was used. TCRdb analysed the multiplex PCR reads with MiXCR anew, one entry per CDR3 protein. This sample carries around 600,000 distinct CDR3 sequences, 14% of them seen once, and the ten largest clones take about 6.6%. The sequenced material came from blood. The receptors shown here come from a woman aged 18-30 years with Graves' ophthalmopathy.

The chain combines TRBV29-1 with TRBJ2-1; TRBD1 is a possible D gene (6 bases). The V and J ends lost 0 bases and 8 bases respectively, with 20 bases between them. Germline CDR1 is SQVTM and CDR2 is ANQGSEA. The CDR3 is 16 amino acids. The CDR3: CSVEDHKRGLGDEQFF. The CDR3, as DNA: TGCAGCGTTGAAGACCACAAGAGGGGGTTGGGCGATGAGCAGTTCTTC.

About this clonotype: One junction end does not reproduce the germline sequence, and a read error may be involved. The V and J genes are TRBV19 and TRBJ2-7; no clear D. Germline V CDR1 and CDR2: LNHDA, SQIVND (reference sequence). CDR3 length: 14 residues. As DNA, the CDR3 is TGTACCAGTAGACAAACCGGCGGTTCTGGCGAGCAGTACTTC. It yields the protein CTSRQTGGSGEQYF.

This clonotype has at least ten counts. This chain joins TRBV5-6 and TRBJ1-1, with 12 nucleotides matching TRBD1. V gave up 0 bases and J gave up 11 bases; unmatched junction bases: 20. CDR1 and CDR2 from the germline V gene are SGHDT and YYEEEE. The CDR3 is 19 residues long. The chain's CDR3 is CASSLAVGLAGQGAQGAFF. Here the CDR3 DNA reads TGTGCCAGCAGCTTGGCGGTCGGCCTTGCGGGACAGGGGGCGCAGGGGGCTTTCTTT.

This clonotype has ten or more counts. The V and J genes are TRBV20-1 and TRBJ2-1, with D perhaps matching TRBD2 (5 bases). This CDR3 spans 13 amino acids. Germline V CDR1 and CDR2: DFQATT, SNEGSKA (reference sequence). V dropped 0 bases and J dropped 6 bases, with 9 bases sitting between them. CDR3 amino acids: CSARDPRANEQFF. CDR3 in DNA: TGCAGTGCTAGAGACCCGAGGGCCAATGAGCAGTTCTTC.

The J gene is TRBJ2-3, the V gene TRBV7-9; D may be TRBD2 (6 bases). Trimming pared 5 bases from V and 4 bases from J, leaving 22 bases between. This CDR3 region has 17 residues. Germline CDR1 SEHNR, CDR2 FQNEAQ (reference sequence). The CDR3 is CASSPPLLMKRADTQYF. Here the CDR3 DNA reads TGTGCCAGCAGCCCCCCACTCCTAATGAAGCGGGCAGATACGCAGTATTTT.

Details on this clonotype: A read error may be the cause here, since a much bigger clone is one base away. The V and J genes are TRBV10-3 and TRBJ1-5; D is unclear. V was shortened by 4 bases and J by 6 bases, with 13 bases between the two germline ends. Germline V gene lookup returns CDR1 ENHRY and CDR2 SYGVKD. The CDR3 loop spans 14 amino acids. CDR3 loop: CAISGGKTGQPQHF. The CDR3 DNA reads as TGTGCCATCAGTGGCGGGAAGACGGGTCAGCCCCAGCATTTT.

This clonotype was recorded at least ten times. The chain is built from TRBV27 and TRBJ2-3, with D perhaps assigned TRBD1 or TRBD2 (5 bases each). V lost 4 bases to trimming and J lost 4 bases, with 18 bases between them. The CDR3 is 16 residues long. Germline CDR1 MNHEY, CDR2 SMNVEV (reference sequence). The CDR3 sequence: CASSSRQQLGADTQYF. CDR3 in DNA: TGTGCCAGCAGTTCACGACAGCAACTAGGGGCAGATACGCAGTATTTT.